The rows below give T cell receptor beta chains drawn from one sample of a study of blood T cell repertoires in COVID-19. Sequencing was performed with immunoSEQ multiplex PCR; in TCRdb, only in-frame clones are kept and a portion is missing. The sample includes 150,000 to 200,000 clones, around 83% of them seen just once. Sequenced input: PBMCs or T cells enriched from blood (not recorded which). Receptors originate from a man aged 50 to 59 who had recovered from COVID-19. Both conserved end residues are part of each CDR3. The order of the fields is CDR3 length, clone size, V gene, J gene, D gene, CDR3 protein, CDR3 DNA. A D gene is named only where the DNA matches it firmly. Clone size is given for some rows only: seen once, a few or many times, or a class if the clone is expanded.

15	.	TRBV5-1	TRBJ1-2	.	CASSLAVDSPYGYTF	TGCGCCAGCAGCTTGGCCGTGGACAGCCCTTATGGCTACACCTTC
14	.	TRBV15	TRBJ1-5	TRBD1	CATSRGGGGQPQHF	TGTGCCACCAGCAGAGGAGGGGGCGGGCAGCCCCAGCATTTT
14	.	TRBV5-1	TRBJ2-7	.	CASSWAGRSKEQYF	TGCGCCAGCAGCTGGGCGGGACGGTCGAAAGAGCAGTACTTC
14	.	TRBV11-2	TRBJ1-5	TRBD1	CASSLGQGGQPQHF	TGTGCCAGCAGCCTTGGACAGGGTGGCCAGCCCCAGCATTTT
15	few	TRBV6-5	TRBJ1-5	TRBD1	CASISGQGGNQPQHF	TGTGCCAGCATTAGTGGACAGGGAGGCAATCAGCCCCAGCATTTT
17	.	TRBV7-9	TRBJ2-5	TRBD2	CASSLEPSGGPRETQYF	TGTGCCAGCAGCTTAGAGCCTAGCGGGGGGCCCCGAGAGACCCAGTACTTC
14	.	TRBV6-5	TRBJ2-5	.	CASKLTGFGETQYF	TGTGCCAGCAAACTCACAGGGTTCGGGGAGACCCAGTACTTC
15	.	TRBV30	TRBJ2-7	TRBD1	CAWSVLQGSSYEQYF	TGTGCCTGGAGTGTACTACAGGGGAGCTCCTACGAGCAGTACTTC
12	few	TRBV29-1	TRBJ1-3	.	CSVEQGQNTIYF	TGCAGCGTTGAACAGGGCCAGAACACCATATATTTT
12	.	TRBV29-1	TRBJ2-7	.	CSVRKTAGEQYF	TGCAGCGTTCGTAAGACAGCTGGTGAGCAGTACTTC
16	.	TRBV5-5	TRBJ1-6	TRBD1	CASSLATGGFESPLHF	TGTGCCAGCAGCTTGGCCACAGGGGGCTTTGAATCACCCCTCCACTTT
12	.	TRBV14	TRBJ1-2	.	CASSKRTDGYTF	TGTGCCAGCAGCAAAAGGACAGATGGCTACACCTTC
16	few	TRBV27	TRBJ2-2	.	CASSLLGGRNTGELFF	TGTGCCAGCAGTTTATTGGGGGGACGGAACACCGGGGAGCTGTTTTTT
14	.	TRBV18	TRBJ1-6	.	CASSPGTDNSPLHF	TGTGCCAGCTCACCAGGAACAGATAATTCACCCCTCCACTTT
14	.	TRBV6-5	TRBJ2-2	TRBD1	CAYRGAGGTGELFF	TGTGCCTACAGGGGGGCCGGGGGTACCGGGGAGCTGTTTTTT
15	.	TRBV3-1/TRBV3-2	TRBJ1-2	.	CASRNAGRTNYGYTF	TGTGCCAGCCGGAATGCAGGGAGGACTAACTATGGCTACACCTTC
16	.	TRBV28	TRBJ1-3	TRBD1	CASSPGRGQPGNTIYF	TGTGCCAGCAGTCCAGGGCGGGGACAGCCTGGAAACACCATATATTTT
11	.	TRBV30	TRBJ1-1	.	CAWSARPEAFF	TGTGCCTGGAGTGCCAGGCCTGAAGCTTTCTTT
17	.	TRBV18	TRBJ2-1	TRBD2	CASSPRGLAGGQGEQFF	TGTGCCAGCTCACCAAGAGGACTAGCGGGGGGGCAGGGGGAGCAGTTCTTC
14	.	TRBV7-9	TRBJ1-5	TRBD1	CASSGQGWGQPQHF	TGTGCCAGCAGTGGACAGGGTTGGGGTCAGCCCCAGCATTTT
11	.	TRBV12-3/TRBV12-4	TRBJ2-1	.	CASSSTLEQFF	TGTGCCAGCAGTTCAACTCTTGAGCAGTTCTTC
16	.	TRBV10-1	TRBJ2-3	.	CASSVIGGGDTDTQYF	TGCGCCAGCAGTGTTATTGGCGGGGGCGACACAGATACGCAGTATTTT
16	.	TRBV9	TRBJ2-3	TRBD2	CASSSLAGGSTDTQYF	TGTGCCAGCAGCTCACTAGCGGGGGGGAGCACAGATACGCAGTATTTT
15	.	TRBV3-1/TRBV3-2	TRBJ1-1	TRBD1	CASSTRQGADTEAFF	TGTGCCAGCAGCACTCGCCAGGGGGCCGACACTGAAGCTTTCTTT
16	once	TRBV5-1	TRBJ2-5	TRBD2	CASSLAAAGGQETQYF	TGCGCCAGCAGCTTGGCCGCAGCGGGGGGCCAAGAGACCCAGTACTTC
13	.	TRBV2	TRBJ2-5	TRBD1	CASRGTGQETQYF	TGTGCCAGCAGGGGGACAGGCCAAGAGACCCAGTACTTC
15	.	TRBV5-1	TRBJ2-5	TRBD2	CASSLMGGDQETQYF	TGCGCCAGCAGCCTGATGGGAGGGGATCAAGAGACCCAGTACTTC
16	few	TRBV11-2	TRBJ1-2	.	CASSAGGALSFYGYTF	TGTGCCAGCAGCGCGGGCGGGGCCCTGTCGTTCTATGGCTACACCTTC
14	.	TRBV5-4	TRBJ1-4	.	CASSVGGDSEKLFF	TGTGCCAGCAGTGTGGGGGGGGATAGTGAAAAACTGTTTTTT
16	.	TRBV4-1	TRBJ1-6	.	CASSQAVFILNSPLHF	TGCGCCAGCAGCCAAGCAGTTTTCATACTAAATTCACCCCTCCACTTT
13	.	TRBV10-2	TRBJ1-2	TRBD1	CASGQEAGYGYTF	TGCGCCAGCGGACAGGAGGCTGGCTATGGCTACACCTTC
14	.	TRBV2	TRBJ2-7	TRBD2	CASSETSGAREQYF	TGTGCCAGCAGTGAAACTAGCGGGGCCCGGGAGCAGTACTTC
15	.	TRBV2	TRBJ1-1	.	CASSGPTGMNTEAFF	TGTGCCAGCAGTGGACCCACAGGGATGAACACTGAAGCTTTCTTT
15	.	TRBV10-3	TRBJ2-3	TRBD1	CAIRSGTGRTDTQYF	TGTGCCATCAGATCCGGGACAGGGCGTACAGATACGCAGTATTTT
16	once	TRBV11-2	TRBJ1-2	.	CASSLGSGRESYGHTF	TGTGCCAGCAGCTTAGGTTCGGGCAGGGAATCCTATGGCCACACCTTC
14	.	TRBV28	TRBJ1-6	TRBD1	CASSRGLTGSPLHF	TGTGCCAGCAGTCGCGGCCTGACAGGGTCACCCCTCCACTTT
14	few	TRBV19	TRBJ1-5	.	CASSIGGKSQPQHF	TGTGCCAGTAGTATAGGCGGGAAAAGTCAGCCCCAGCATTTT
14	few	TRBV5-1	TRBJ1-6	.	CASSEPGARSPLHF	TGCGCCAGCAGCGAACCAGGGGCGAGGTCACCCCTCCACTTT
16	once	TRBV7-9	TRBJ2-2	.	CASSPPGRGNTGELFF	TGTGCCAGCAGCCCCCCCGGGCGGGGGAACACCGGGGAGCTGTTTTTT
15	.	TRBV18	TRBJ2-7	TRBD1	CASSRTGEITYEQYF	TGTGCCAGCTCCAGGACAGGGGAGATTACCTACGAGCAGTACTTC
17	.	TRBV4-1	TRBJ1-5	TRBD1	CASSQDRIGDRNQPQHF	TGCGCCAGCAGCCAAGATCGGATTGGGGACAGAAATCAGCCCCAGCATTTT
15	.	TRBV19	TRBJ1-5	.	CAAGTTINSNQPQHF	TGTGCTGCCGGGACAACCATTAATAGCAATCAGCCCCAGCATTTT
15	.	TRBV4-1	TRBJ2-7	.	CASTPLDRADYEQYF	TGCGCCAGCACCCCTCTGGACAGAGCTGATTACGAGCAGTACTTC
19	.	TRBV5-5	TRBJ2-7	TRBD2	CASSNSGTSGVFSTYEQYF	TGTGCCAGCAGCAACTCTGGGACTAGCGGGGTCTTTTCCACCTACGAGCAGTACTTC
14	.	TRBV5-1	TRBJ2-7	.	CASSTDSGVYEQYF	TGCGCCAGCAGCACCGACAGTGGGGTCTACGAGCAGTACTTC
14	few	TRBV7-9	TRBJ1-3	TRBD1	CASSYGTARNTIYF	TGTGCCAGCAGCTACGGGACAGCTAGAAACACCATATATTTT
11	.	TRBV29-1	TRBJ1-2	TRBD1	CSVEGTDGYTF	TGCAGCGTCGAAGGGACAGACGGCTACACCTTC
16	.	TRBV6-2/TRBV6-3	TRBJ2-1	TRBD2	CASSDLGTSPYNEQFF	TGTGCCAGCAGTGACCTAGGGACTAGCCCTTACAATGAGCAGTTCTTC
15	.	TRBV14	TRBJ2-3	.	CASSQEGHHTDTQYF	TGTGCCAGCAGCCAAGAGGGACACCACACAGATACGCAGTATTTT
15	.	TRBV14	TRBJ1-4	.	CASSAPGATNEKLFF	TGTGCCAGCAGCGCCCCAGGGGCAACTAATGAAAAACTGTTTTTT
15	.	TRBV3-1/TRBV3-2	TRBJ2-5	.	CASSPTGLVQETQYF	TGTGCCAGCAGCCCGACGGGACTGGTCCAAGAGACCCAGTACTTC
14	.	TRBV28	TRBJ2-2	.	CASSLVRGAGELFF	TGTGCCAGCAGTTTAGTCAGGGGTGCCGGGGAGCTGTTTTTT
14	.	TRBV2	TRBJ1-2	TRBD1	CASRRDRQFYGYTF	TGTGCCAGCAGGCGGGACAGACAATTCTATGGCTACACCTTC
13	.	TRBV5-5	TRBJ1-1	.	CASSFTGNTEAFF	TGTGCCAGCAGCTTTACGGGGAACACTGAAGCTTTCTTT
17	.	TRBV2	TRBJ1-4	.	CASGEGQFFATNEKLFF	TGTGCCAGCGGGGAAGGCCAGTTCTTTGCAACTAATGAAAAACTGTTTTTT
15	.	TRBV15	TRBJ1-2	TRBD1	CATSRGTGGDYGYTF	TGTGCCACCAGCAGGGGTACAGGGGGCGACTATGGCTACACCTTC